This TCR beta chain was observed in a study of shared clonotypes between healthy human individuals. Study at large: Each donor's CD4 naive and CD4 memory cells filled three plates apiece, CD8 naive two, and CD8 memory one.

Study-wide points: Compared with memory subsets, naive subsets generally had larger estimated richness. Read depth was anticipated to influence clonotype sharing among donors. Among non-shared clonotypes, generation probabilities were lower than among those shared by all four donors.

Points on this clone: Its antigen remains unidentified.

Here immunoSEQ multiplex PCR was the method, and the copy in TCRdb shows in-frame clones only, minus some. The repertoire holds some 2.4 million clones, 93% seen once, with about 0.39% in the top ten. CDR1 is SNHLY, CDR2 FYNNEI, per germline. The CDR3 has 13 amino acids. V lost 8 bases to trimming and J lost 6 bases; unmatched junction nucleotides: 4. Sequenced sample: naive CD4+ T cells from PBMCs. Subset in this sample: CD45RA+ positively selected. The TCR was taken from a man between 18 and 29 years old in good health. Some clones in this sample may be carry-over from other donors' samples. The genes are TRBV2 and TRBJ2-2; 9 bases map to TRBD1. The CDR3 DNA is TGTGCCAGCGGGACAGGGAAGGCCGGGGAGCTGTTTTTT. It codes for CASGTGKAGELFF.